This T cell receptor (beta chain) was identified during a study of naive and memory T cell subsets. Study results and limitations: Potentially, T cell activation and differentiation skew this RNA-based measurement.

This clonotype has at least ten counts. Its target is unknown. Alpha and beta constant region primers primed reverse transcription for blood and skin samples. Via MiXCR, TCRdb re-called the 5' RACE reads, giving one row per CDR3 protein. The sample lists under 25,000 distinct CDR3 sequences; around 4.2% were seen once. Whole blood, 2 to 2.5 ml, came from adult healthy volunteers. Reverse transcription used DNase-treated unsorted total RNA, aiming for roughly 1 to 1000 ng. The TCR originated in a male donor in good health.

CDR3 residues: CASSRTGNYGANVLTF. In nucleotides, the CDR3 is TGCGCCAGCAGCCGGACAGGGAATTATGGGGCCAACGTCCTGACTTTC. The chain combines TRBV5-1 with TRBJ2-6; 8 bases agree with TRBD1. V lost 4 bases and J lost 3; bases outside the gene matches: 6. This CDR3 comprises 16 residues. Germline CDR1 is SGHRS and CDR2 is YFSETQ.